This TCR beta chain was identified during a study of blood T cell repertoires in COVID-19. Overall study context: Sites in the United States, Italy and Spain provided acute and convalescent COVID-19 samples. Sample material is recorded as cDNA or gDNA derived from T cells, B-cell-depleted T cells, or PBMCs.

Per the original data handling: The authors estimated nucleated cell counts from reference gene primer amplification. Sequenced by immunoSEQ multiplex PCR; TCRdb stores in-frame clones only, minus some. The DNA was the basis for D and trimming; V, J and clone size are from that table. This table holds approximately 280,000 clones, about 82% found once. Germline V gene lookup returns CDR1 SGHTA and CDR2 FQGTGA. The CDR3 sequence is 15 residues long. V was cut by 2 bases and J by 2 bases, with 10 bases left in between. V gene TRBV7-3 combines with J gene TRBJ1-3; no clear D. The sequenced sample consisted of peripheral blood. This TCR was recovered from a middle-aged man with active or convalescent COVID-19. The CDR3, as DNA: TGTGCCAGCAGCTTAGCGCGGAGGGCTGGAAACACCATATATTTT. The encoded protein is CASSLARRAGNTIYF.